The entry below describes one TCR beta chain. A single count supports this clone. Its antigen is currently not known. One base away there is no much larger clone; base qualities are not given. The data were obtained in a study of blood T cell repertoires in COVID-19 (dated by TCRdb to about 2020). Regarding the research as a whole: Samples from collaborators originated in the United States, Italy and Spain and spanned both the acute and convalescent phases of COVID-19. The repertoires were made available in a free public database intended to serve as a resource for research on the immune response to SARS-CoV-2. Samples came from the ongoing ImmuneRACE study (first 160 participants) plus 1,254 subjects from 6 global collaborators. Nearly every sample came with metadata listing a de-identified subject ID, COVID-19 status, age in years and sex. The material from the prospective study consisted of cDNA or gDNA derived from T cells, B-cell-depleted T cells, or PBMCs. Where available, HLA class I and class II types were taken from metadata supplied by the sample provider and were not determined by assay-based typing. Deeply sampled blood TCRbeta repertoires from subjects exposed to, actively infected with, or recovered from COVID-19 were included in the dataset.

TCRbeta CDR3 regions were amplified from genomic DNA using the immunoSEQ Assay, a bias-controlled multiplex PCR. The authors processed their data as follows. The number of nucleated cells in each sample was estimated from the amplification of reference gene primers within the assay. Sequence reads were collapsed and filtered to measure the absolute abundance of every unique TCRbeta CDR3 rearrangement. For each sample, productive Simpson clonality was calculated as the square root of Simpson's diversity index over productive rearrangements. TCRdb limited this immuneACCESS table to in-frame rearrangements with V and J called. A share of clones is missing; checked studies link under half to unresolved V genes, and the rest is unexplained. That table is the source of V, J and clone size, and D and trimming were worked out from the DNA. This sample holds about 76,000 clones; about 82% were observed only once. The ten biggest clones cover over 15% of the sample.

As encoded in the germline V gene, CDR1 is KGHSH while CDR2 is LQKENI. After removal of 2 bases from V and 7 bases from J, the junction retains 10 bases not matched to a gene. The CDR3 holds 15 amino acids from the cysteine to the phenylalanine. Only the CDR3 DNA stays, 45 bases, in frame from base 1. Whole blood was collected in K2EDTA tubes by collaborating institutions according to the institutions' own protocols. For TCRbeta analysis, collaborators shipped samples as frozen whole blood, isolated PBMCs, or DNA extracted from either of those sample types. Here is what the overall study found, with its caveats: The quantity of clinical and demographic metadata differed by source and by participant and was supplied without curation.

This clonotype was sampled from a woman in her sixties with acute or convalescent COVID-19. The sample comprised peripheral blood. The V and J segments used are TRBV18 and TRBJ1-2, with 7 bases matching TRBD1. CDR3 protein: CASSPGEQGLAGYTF. The DNA sequence is as follows: TGTGCCAGCTCACCAGGGGAACAGGGGTTGGCTGGCTACACCTTC. The CDR3, completed at both ends by the reference TRBV18 and TRBJ1-2 genes, gives the full variable domain NAGVMQNPRHLVRRRGQEARLRCSPMKGHSHVYWYRQLPEEGLKFMVYLQKENIIDESGMPKERFSAEFPKEGPSILRIQQVVRGDSAAYFCASSPGEQGLAGYTFGSGTRLTVV.